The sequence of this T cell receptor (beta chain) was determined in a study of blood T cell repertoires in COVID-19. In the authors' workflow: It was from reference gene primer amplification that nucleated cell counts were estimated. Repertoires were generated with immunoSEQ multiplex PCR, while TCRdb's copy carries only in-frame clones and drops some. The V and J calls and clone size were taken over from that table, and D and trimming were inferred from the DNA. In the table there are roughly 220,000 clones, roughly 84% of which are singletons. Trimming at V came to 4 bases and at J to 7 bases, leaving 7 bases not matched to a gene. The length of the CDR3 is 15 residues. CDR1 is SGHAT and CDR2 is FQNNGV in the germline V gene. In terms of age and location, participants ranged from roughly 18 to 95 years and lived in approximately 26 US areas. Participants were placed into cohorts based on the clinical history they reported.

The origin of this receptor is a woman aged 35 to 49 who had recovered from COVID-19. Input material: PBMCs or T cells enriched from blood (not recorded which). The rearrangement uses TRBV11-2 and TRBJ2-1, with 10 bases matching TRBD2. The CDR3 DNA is TGTGCCAGCAGCTCCCGGATTAGCGGGAGGAATGAGCAGTTCTTC. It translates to CASSSRISGRNEQFF.